The rows below give T cell receptor beta chains drawn from one sample of a study of blood T cell repertoires in COVID-19. The table came from immunoSEQ multiplex PCR; TCRdb's copy has only in-frame clones and leaves some out. Seen here are 300,000 or so clones, 90% observed once, and the top ten hold less than 3.5%. The specimen sequenced was peripheral blood. These receptors came from a woman in her twenties or thirties with COVID-19, enrolled during active disease. Each CDR3 is given with its conserved first and last residue. A D gene is named only where the DNA matches it firmly. Clone size, where shown, is once, few, many, or a class for clones that have expanded.

>TRBD1|NA|TRBV30|TRBJ1-6
TGTGCCTGGCGGGGCGGGGACAGGGGTAATTCACCCCTCCACTTT
CAWRGGDRGNSPLHF
>TRBD1|NA|TRBV5-6|TRBJ1-1
TGTGCCAGCAGCTCCTCCCGGACAGGGAACACTGAAGCTTTCTTT
CASSSSRTGNTEAFF
>NA|NA|TRBV9|TRBJ1-2
TGTGCCAGCAGCGTAGTTCCGGGGGTTGATGGCTACACCTTC
CASSVVPGVDGYTF
>TRBD1|NA|TRBV11-2|TRBJ2-4
TGTGCCAGCAGCTCGGGACAGGGGGTCAAAAACATTCAGTACTTC
CASSSGQGVKNIQYF
>NA|NA|TRBV20-1|TRBJ2-3
TGCAGTGCTAGTGGGGGCTCTCAGGGGGATACGCAGTATTTT
CSASGGSQGDTQYF
>NA|NA|TRBV6-4|TRBJ1-2
TGTGCCAGCAGCGCTGACAACCTCTATGGCTACACCTTC
CASSADNLYGYTF
>NA|NA|TRBV11-3|TRBJ2-2
TGTGCCAGCAGCCAAGAACGGGGGGCAGGTCCGCCCGGGGAGCTGTTTTTT
CASSQERGAGPPGELFF
>NA|NA|TRBV6-5|TRBJ1-5
TGTGCCAGCAGTTATAAACCAGATCAGCCCCAGCATTTT
CASSYKPDQPQHF
>TRBD1|NA|TRBV7-9|TRBJ1-1
TGTGCCAGCAGCCGTGACAGGGGCGATAATGAAGCTTTCTTT
CASSRDRGDNEAFF
>NA|NA|TRBV19|TRBJ1-4
TGTGCCAGTAGTATGACAGCAACTAATGAAAAACTGTTTTTT
CASSMTATNEKLFF
>TRBD1|NA|TRBV7-9|TRBJ2-7
TGTGCCAGCAGCTTAGCGAGGGACAGGGGGTCCGAGCAGTACTTC
CASSLARDRGSEQYF
>TRBD2|NA|TRBV29-1|TRBJ2-3
TGCAGCGTTGTGCTGGGGACTAGCGGGAACACAGATACGCAGTATTTT
CSVVLGTSGNTDTQYF
>NA|NA|TRBV2|TRBJ1-5
TGTGCCAGCAGTCCAGGTCTCGATCAGCCCCAGCATTTT
CASSPGLDQPQHF
>TRBD1|NA|TRBV2|TRBJ2-5
TGTGCCAGCAGTCGGGACAGGGGACAAGAGACCCAGTACTTC
CASSRDRGQETQYF
>TRBD1|NA|TRBV6-4|TRBJ1-2
TGTGCCAGCAGTGCGGAGTCAGGGGGGCTCTATGGCTACACCTTC
CASSAESGGLYGYTF
>NA|once|TRBV6-6|TRBJ2-3
TGTGCCAGCAGTATACAGGGCTTAAGCACAGATACGCAGTATTTT
CASSIQGLSTDTQYF
>NA|NA|TRBV7-3|TRBJ2-1
TGTGCCAGCAGCCCCAATGGAGCCAATGAGCAGTTCTTC
CASSPNGANEQFF
>NA|NA|TRBV4-1|TRBJ2-5
TGCGCCAGCAGCCGCTGGACAGAAGAGACCCAGTACTTC
CASSRWTEETQYF
>NA|many|TRBV27|TRBJ1-4
TGTGCCAGCAGTTTGACAGGATCGGGAGGGGAAAAACTGTTTTTT
CASSLTGSGGEKLFF
>NA|NA|TRBV3-1/TRBV3-2|TRBJ1-1
TGTGCCAGCAGCCTCAGGGATACGGACACTGAAGCTTTCTTT
CASSLRDTDTEAFF
>TRBD1|NA|TRBV3-1/TRBV3-2|TRBJ1-4
TGTGCCAGCAGCCCCCAGGGGGCTGGTGAAAAACTGTTTTTT
CASSPQGAGEKLFF
>NA|NA|TRBV5-4|TRBJ1-4
TGTGCCAGCAGCTTGCAGGGAGGGGGTGAAAAACTGTTTTTT
CASSLQGGGEKLFF
>TRBD2|NA|TRBV5-6|TRBJ2-7
TGTGCCAGCAGCTCCCTAGCGGGAGGGCGGTTGGGGGAGCAGTACTTC
CASSSLAGGRLGEQYF
>NA|NA|TRBV30|TRBJ1-2
TGTGCCTGGAGTCCGGGGGCTAACTATGGCTACACCTTC
CAWSPGANYGYTF
>NA|NA|TRBV11-2|TRBJ2-1
TGTGCCAGCAGCTTAGAAGGACAGCCATACAATGAGCAGTTCTTC
CASSLEGQPYNEQFF
>NA|NA|TRBV2|TRBJ1-5
TGTGCCAGCAGTGAGCTGACCTCAGGGGTTCAGCCCCAGCATTTT
CASSELTSGVQPQHF
>TRBD1|NA|TRBV28|TRBJ2-7
TGTGCCAGCGGGGACAGGGACTACGAGCAGTACTTC
CASGDRDYEQYF
>NA|once|TRBV5-1|TRBJ2-7
TGCGCCAGCAGCTTGGATGAGGGGGTCTACAACGAGCAGTACTTC
CASSLDEGVYNEQYF
>NA|NA|TRBV5-4|TRBJ2-3
TGTGCCAGCAGCTTCCCGGGACTCACAGATACGCAGTATTTT
CASSFPGLTDTQYF
>NA|NA|TRBV5-6|TRBJ2-7
TGTGCCAGCAGCTTGGCTAGACGGCAGTCCTACGAGCAGTACTTC
CASSLARRQSYEQYF
>NA|NA|TRBV6-6|TRBJ1-2
TGTGCCAGCAGTTCAGGGAACTATGGCTACACCTTC
CASSSGNYGYTF
>NA|NA|TRBV2|TRBJ1-2
TGTGCCAGCAGTGAAGCAGAACAAATGGGCTACACCTTC
CASSEAEQMGYTF
>TRBD1|NA|TRBV15|TRBJ2-6
TGTGCCACCAGCAGTCTTTGGGACAGTCCCTCCTCTGGGGCCAACGTCCTGACTTTC
CATSSLWDSPSSGANVLTF
>TRBD2|once|TRBV18|TRBJ2-1
TGTGCCAGCTCACCTCCCGGGACTACCGACAATGAGCAGTTCTTC
CASSPPGTTDNEQFF
>NA|NA|TRBV5-6|TRBJ1-2
TGTGCCAGCAGCATCGGAGGGCCCTATGGCTACACCTTC
CASSIGGPYGYTF